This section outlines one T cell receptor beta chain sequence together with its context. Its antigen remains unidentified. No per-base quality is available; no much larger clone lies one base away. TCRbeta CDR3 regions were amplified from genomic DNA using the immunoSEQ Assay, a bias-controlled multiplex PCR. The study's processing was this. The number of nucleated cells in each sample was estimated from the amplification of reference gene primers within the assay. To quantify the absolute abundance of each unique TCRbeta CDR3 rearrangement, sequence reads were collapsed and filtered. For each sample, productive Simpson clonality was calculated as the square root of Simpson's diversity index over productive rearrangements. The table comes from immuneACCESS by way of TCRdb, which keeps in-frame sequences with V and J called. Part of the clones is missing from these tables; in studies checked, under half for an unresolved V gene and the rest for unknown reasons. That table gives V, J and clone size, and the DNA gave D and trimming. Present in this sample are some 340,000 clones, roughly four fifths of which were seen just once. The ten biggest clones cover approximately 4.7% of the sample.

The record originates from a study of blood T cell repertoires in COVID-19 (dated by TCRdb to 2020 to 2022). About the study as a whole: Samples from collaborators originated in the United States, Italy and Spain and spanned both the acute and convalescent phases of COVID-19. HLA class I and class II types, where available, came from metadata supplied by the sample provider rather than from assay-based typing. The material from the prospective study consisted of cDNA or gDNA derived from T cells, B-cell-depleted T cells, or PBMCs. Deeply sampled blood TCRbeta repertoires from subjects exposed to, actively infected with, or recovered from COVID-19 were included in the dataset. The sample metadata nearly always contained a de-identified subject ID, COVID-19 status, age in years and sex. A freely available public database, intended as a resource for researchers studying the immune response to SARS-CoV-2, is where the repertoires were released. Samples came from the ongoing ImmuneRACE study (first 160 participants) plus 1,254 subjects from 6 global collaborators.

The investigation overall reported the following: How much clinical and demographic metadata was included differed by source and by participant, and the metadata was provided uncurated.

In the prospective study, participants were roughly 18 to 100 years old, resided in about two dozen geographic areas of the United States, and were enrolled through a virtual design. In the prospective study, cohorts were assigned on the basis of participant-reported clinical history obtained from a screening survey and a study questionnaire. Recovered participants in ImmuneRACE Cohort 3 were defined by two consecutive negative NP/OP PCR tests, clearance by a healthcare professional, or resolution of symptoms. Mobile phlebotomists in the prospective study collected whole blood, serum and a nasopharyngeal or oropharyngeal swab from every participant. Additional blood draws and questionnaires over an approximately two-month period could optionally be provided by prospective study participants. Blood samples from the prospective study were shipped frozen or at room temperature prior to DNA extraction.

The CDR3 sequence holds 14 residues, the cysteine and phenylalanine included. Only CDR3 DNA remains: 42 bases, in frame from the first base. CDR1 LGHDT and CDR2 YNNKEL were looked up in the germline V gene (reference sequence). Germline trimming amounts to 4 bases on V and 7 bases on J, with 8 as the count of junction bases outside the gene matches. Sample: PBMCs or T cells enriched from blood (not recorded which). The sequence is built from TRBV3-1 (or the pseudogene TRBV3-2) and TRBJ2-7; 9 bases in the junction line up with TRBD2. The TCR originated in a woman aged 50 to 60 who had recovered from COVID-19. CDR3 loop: CASSLRGSGSEQYF. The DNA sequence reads TGTGCCAGCAGCCTCCGGGGTAGCGGGAGTGAGCAGTACTTC.